The present entry profiles one T cell receptor beta chain with its context. Other DNA sequences in this specimen translate into the identical CDR3. Germline CDR1 and CDR2: LNHDA and SQIVND (reference sequence). Trimming took off 4 bases at V and 7 bases at J, with 13 bases between the two ends. The CDR3 runs 14 residues. The data were produced by immunoSEQ multiplex PCR, yet TCRdb's version contains in-frame clones alone and is incomplete. The sample holds 75,000 to 100,000 clones, roughly nine tenths seen once. The data are from a study of blood T cell repertoires in COVID-19. The sample taken for sequencing was peripheral blood. The clonotype was recovered from a man in his 70s with acute or convalescent COVID-19. The chain uses TRBV19 and TRBJ1-4, with a tentative D call TRBD1 (6 bases). The CDR3: CASSNGQRGEKLFF. The CDR3 bases are TGTGCCAGTAGTAACGGACAGCGGGGTGAAAAACTGTTTTTT. Looking up the rest from reference TRBV19 and TRBJ1-4 gives the full variable domain: DGGITQSPKYLFRKEGQNVTLSCEQNLNHDAMYWYRQDPGQGLRLIYYSQIVNDFQKGDIAEGYSVSREKKESFPLTVTSAQKNPTAFYLCASSNGQRGEKLFFGSGTQLSVL.